Listed here are 20 T cell receptor beta chains from one sample, sequenced in a study of OX40 agonist ivuxolimab in advanced cancers. The method was immunoSEQ multiplex PCR; TCRdb's version includes in-frame clones alone and lacks a portion of them. The table lists some 130,000 clones, just over 90% of them singletons. This sample comprised CD4+ or CD8+ T cells sorted from blood, obtained in a trial of the OX40 agonist ivuxolimab. These receptors all stem from an adult with an advanced solid tumor such as melanoma, head and neck, liver or kidney cancer.

The chain links TRBV7-2 to TRBJ2-5; D is unclear. Trimming left V 4 bases short and J 4 bases short, with 13 bases between. There are 14 residues in the CDR3. Germline CDR1 is SGHTA and CDR2 is FQGNSA. The chain's CDR3 is CASSSPQDGETQYF. DNA of the CDR3: TGTGCCAGCAGCTCCCCCCAAGATGGAGAGACCCAGTACTTC.

The chain joins TRBV6-1 to TRBJ2-3, with 7 bases aligning to TRBD1. Germline CDR1 and CDR2: MNHNS and SASEGT. The CDR3 runs to 13 residues. Germline trimming cut 5 bases from V and 6 bases from J; bases unmatched to any gene: 5. The CDR3 DNA reads TGTGCCAGCAGTATCGTACAGGGGGATACGCAGTATTTT. This gives the protein CASSIVQGDTQYF.

The chain combines TRBV27 with TRBJ1-1; 9 bases are shared with TRBD1. The CDR3 runs to 13 residues. Trimming removed 7 bases from V and 1 base from J; junction bases left unmatched: 1. The V gene's germline CDR1 is MNHEY and CDR2 SMNVEV (reference sequence). CDR3 protein: CASKTGGNTEAFF. The CDR3 DNA sequence: TGTGCCAGCAAGACAGGGGGGAACACTGAAGCTTTCTTT.

The chain links TRBV5-1 to TRBJ2-7; the match to TRBD2 covers 14 bases. This CDR3 has 15 amino acids. Germline V gene sequence: CDR1 SGHRS, CDR2 YFSETQ. V lost 7 bases, J lost 2 bases, and 5 bases stayed unmatched. The chain's CDR3 is CASSGTSGRPYEQYF. The CDR3 DNA reads TGCGCCAGCTCCGGGACTAGCGGGAGACCCTACGAGCAGTACTTC. Drawing the rest from reference TRBV5-1 and TRBJ2-7, the complete variable domain is KAGVTQTPRYLIKTRGQQVTLSCSPISGHRSVSWYQQTPGQGLQFLFEYFSETQRNKGNFPGRFSGRQFSNSRSEMNVSTLELGDSALYLCASSGTSGRPYEQYFGPGTRLTVT.

The chain uses TRBV28 and TRBJ2-7; TRBD2 agrees at 8 bases. Germline lookup yields CDR1 MDHEN and CDR2 SYDVKM. J was trimmed by 6 bases and V by 6 bases; bases with no gene match: 7. The CDR3 has 13 residues. The CDR3: CASSLLAAGEQYF. The CDR3 bases are TGTGCCAGCAGCCTACTAGCGGCGGGCGAGCAGTACTTC.

The genes are TRBV5-1 and TRBJ2-3; 7 nucleotides match TRBD2. Germline values: CDR1 SGHRS, CDR2 YFSETQ. The V gene end was trimmed by 0 bases and the J gene end by 0 bases; junction bases not matched to a gene: 1. CDR3 length equals 15 residues. CDR3 in DNA: TGCGCCAGCAGCTTGGAGCGGGGAAGCACAGATACGCAGTATTTT. Protein product: CASSLERGSTDTQYF. Drawing the rest from reference TRBV5-1 and TRBJ2-3, the complete variable domain is KAGVTQTPRYLIKTRGQQVTLSCSPISGHRSVSWYQQTPGQGLQFLFEYFSETQRNKGNFPGRFSGRQFSNSRSEMNVSTLELGDSALYLCASSLERGSTDTQYFGPGTRLTVL.

On this clone itself: This CDR3 is also generated by other DNA sequences in the sample. The V gene is TRBV7-2, the J gene TRBJ1-1; weak D call: TRBD1 (6 bases). This CDR3 has 17 residues. CDR1 is SGHTA, CDR2 FQGNSA, per germline. Trimming pared 0 bases from V and 5 bases from J, leaving 19 bases between. CDR3 nucleotides: TGTGCCAGCAGCTTAGCGCTAAGGGGGGCCGTGGAAACTGAAGCTTTCTTT. Its protein is CASSLALRGAVETEAFF. Full variable domain (remainder filled in from reference TRBV7-2 and TRBJ1-1): GAGVSQSPSNKVTEKGKDVELRCDPISGHTALYWYRQSLGQGLEFLIYFQGNSAPDKSGLPSDRFSAERTGGSVSTLTIQRTQQEDSAVYLCASSLALRGAVETEAFFGQGTRLTVV.

The chain has TRBV6-1 and TRBJ2-2, with D possibly being TRBD1 (6 bases). The V end lost 7 bases, the J end lost 5 bases, and 17 bases lay between the germline ends. The CDR3 is made up of 15 amino acids. Germline CDR1 and CDR2: MNHNS and SASEGT. The CDR3 loop is CASTVARGNTGELFF. For the CDR3, the DNA is TGTGCCAGCACGGTGGCAAGGGGGAATACCGGGGAGCTGTTTTTT.

The chain is built from TRBV27 and TRBJ2-1; no clear D gene. The germline V gene encodes CDR1 MNHEY and CDR2 SMNVEV (reference sequence). The length of the CDR3 is 14 residues. Trimming removed 6 bases at V and 1 base at J, with 10 bases between. The chain's CDR3 is CASSRTESYNEQFF. Here the CDR3 DNA reads TGTGCCAGCAGCCGGACGGAATCCTACAATGAGCAGTTCTTC.

V and J are TRBV18 and TRBJ1-1; 12 bases align to TRBD1. Losses at the gene ends were 4 bases for V and 1 base for J; bases not matched to a gene: 7. The CDR3 covers 17 residues. Germline loops: CDR1 KGHSH, CDR2 LQKENI. CDR3 amino acids: CASSLTRDRGPNTEAFF. DNA of the CDR3: TGTGCCAGCTCACTAACCCGGGACAGGGGGCCGAACACTGAAGCTTTCTTT. The full variable domain, its missing parts supplied by reference TRBV18 and TRBJ1-1, is NAGVMQNPRHLVRRRGQEARLRCSPMKGHSHVYWYRQLPEEGLKFMVYLQKENIIDESGMPKERFSAEFPKEGPSILRIQQVVRGDSAAYFCASSLTRDRGPNTEAFFGQGTRLTVV.

The V and J genes are TRBV7-3 and TRBJ2-7; 11 bases align to TRBD2. Germline lookup yields CDR1 SGHTA and CDR2 FQGTGA. After removal of 5 bases from V and 6 bases from J, the junction contained 9 bases not matched to a gene. The CDR3 is 15 residues long. As DNA, the CDR3 is TGTGCCAGCAGCGCCTTAGCGGGAGGGCCGGGCGAGCAGTACTTC. Its translation: CASSALAGGPGEQYF.

The chain links TRBV6-5 to TRBJ1-2; D not certain. The V gene lost 0 bases and the J gene lost 1 base, with 12 bases spanning the gap. In germline, CDR1 is MNHEY, CDR2 SVGAGI. The CDR3 contains 16 residues. CDR3 DNA sequence: TGTGCCAGCAGTTACTCGTACGGTCAGATTAACTATGGCTACACCTTC. Protein sequence: CASSYSYGQINYGYTF.

CDR3 amino acids: CASGREYTEAFF. The CDR3, as DNA: TGTGCCAGTGGGCGGGAGTACACTGAAGCTTTCTTT. The chain couples TRBV19 to TRBJ1-1; D not certain. The CDR3 has 12 residues. Germline CDR1 and CDR2: LNHDA and SQIVND (reference sequence). V lost 8 bases and J lost 3, with 10 bases in between.

This sequence joins TRBV10-3 and TRBJ2-7, with D maybe TRBD2 (6 bases). Trimming stripped 0 bases from V and 4 bases from J, with 13 bases between. The germline V gene has CDR1 ENHRY and CDR2 SYGVKD. This CDR3 region has 15 residues. For the CDR3, the DNA is TGTGCCATCAGTGAGTCGGGGGACTCTTTGTACGAGCAGTACTTC. Amino acid sequence: CAISESGDSLYEQYF.

The V gene is TRBV5-1, the J gene TRBJ1-3, with 7 bases lining up with TRBD1. Germline V gene sequence: CDR1 SGHRS, CDR2 YFSETQ. The CDR3 contains 14 residues. The V segment lost 5 bases and the J segment 8 bases; nucleotides outside the gene matches: 10. This CDR3 reads CASRGNRGGDTIYF. In DNA form, the CDR3 reads TGCGCCAGCAGAGGCAACAGGGGAGGTGACACCATATATTTT.

The chain carries TRBV7-2 and TRBJ2-2, with TRBD1 as a possible D gene (6 bases). CDR1 is SGHTA, CDR2 FQGNSA, per germline. V was pared by 5 bases and J by 0 bases, with 7 bases between. The CDR3 is 14 amino acids. CDR3 nucleotides: TGTGCCAGCAGCAGACAGGCGAACACCGGGGAGCTGTTTTTT. Encoded protein: CASSRQANTGELFF. Full variable domain (remainder filled in from reference TRBV7-2 and TRBJ2-2): GAGVSQSPSNKVTEKGKDVELRCDPISGHTALYWYRQSLGQGLEFLIYFQGNSAPDKSGLPSDRFSAERTGGSVSTLTIQRTQQEDSAVYLCASSRQANTGELFFGEGSRLTVL.

This clone came up once. This chain joins TRBV18 and TRBJ1-1, with D possibly being TRBD1 (6 bases). The germline V gene encodes CDR1 KGHSH and CDR2 LQKENI. V lost 5 bases and J lost 1, with 11 bases in between. There are 14 residues in the CDR3. Here the CDR3 reads CASSSTGENTEAFF. CDR3 sequence (DNA): TGTGCCAGCTCATCGACAGGAGAGAACACTGAAGCTTTCTTT.

The rearrangement joins TRBV28 to TRBJ2-7; TRBD2 matches 10 bases. Germline V lookup: CDR1 MDHEN, CDR2 SYDVKM. The trim removed 5 bases at V and 0 bases at J, leaving 10 bases unmatched. This CDR3 is built from 17 residues. CDR3 sequence: CASSASGRGQGSYEQYF. For the CDR3, the DNA is TGTGCCAGCAGTGCTAGCGGGAGAGGGCAGGGCTCCTACGAGCAGTACTTC.

The chain joins TRBV27 to TRBJ1-5; D remains unclear. The V end lost 6 bases, the J end lost 0 bases, and 12 bases lay between the germline ends. The germline gives CDR1 MNHEY, CDR2 SMNVEV (reference sequence). The CDR3 is 15 amino acids. The CDR3 sequence is CASSFSPTSNQPQHF. Written as DNA, the CDR3 is TGTGCCAGCAGCTTTTCCCCGACTAGCAATCAGCCCCAGCATTTT.

The CDR3 loop is CASSYVASRSEQFF. For the CDR3, the DNA is TGTGCCAGCAGTTACGTAGCTAGCCGAAGTGAGCAGTTCTTC. The rearrangement links TRBV6-5 to TRBJ2-1, with D perhaps matching TRBD2 (5 bases). The CDR3 loop spans 14 amino acids. V was shortened by 2 bases and J by 9 bases, with 14 bases between the two germline ends. In germline, CDR1 is MNHEY, CDR2 SVGAGI.